A selection of T cell receptor beta chains follows, all from one sample in a study of OX40 agonist ivuxolimab in advanced cancers. Only in-frame clones appear in the TCRdb table, and some are missing; sequencing was by immunoSEQ multiplex PCR. The table has some 40,000 clones, approximately 90% seen once. The specimen comprised CD4+ or CD8+ T cells sorted from blood, sampled in a trial of the OX40 agonist ivuxolimab. These receptors all stem from an adult with an advanced solid tumor such as melanoma, head and neck, liver or kidney cancer. Both conserved end residues are part of each CDR3. The D gene is left open where the match is weak. The size of a clone is reported for some rows only, either as once, few or many, or as a class for expanded clones.

d_gene	abundance	v_gene	len	j_gene	CDR3aa	CDR3nt
TRBD1	NA	TRBV5-8	15	TRBJ1-5	CASSFSGQSNQPQHF	TGTGCCAGCAGCTTCTCGGGACAGAGCAATCAGCCCCAGCATTTT
TRBD1	NA	TRBV10-1	17	TRBJ2-4	CASRLSFRGPAKNIQYF	TGCGCCAGCAGGCTTTCCTTCAGGGGGCCTGCCAAAAACATTCAGTACTTC
NA	NA	TRBV19	15	TRBJ2-1	CASSPGGSSYNEQFF	TGTGCCAGTAGTCCTGGGGGGAGCTCCTACAATGAGCAGTTCTTC
TRBD2	NA	TRBV19	19	TRBJ2-7	CASSPGTSGGIAPFYEQYF	TGTGCCAGTAGTCCCGGGACTAGCGGGGGGATCGCCCCCTTCTACGAGCAGTACTTC
NA	NA	TRBV28	13	TRBJ1-1	CASSFYPSTEAFF	TGTGCCAGCAGTTTTTATCCATCCACTGAAGCTTTCTTT
TRBD1	NA	TRBV28	13	TRBJ2-7	CASRRTGDHEQYF	TGTGCCAGCAGGCGCACAGGGGACCACGAGCAGTACTTC
NA	NA	TRBV6-1	14	TRBJ1-5	CASSETDSNQPQHF	TGTGCCAGCAGTGAGACAGATAGCAATCAGCCCCAGCATTTT
NA	NA	TRBV28	14	TRBJ2-2	CASIPGQGTGELFF	TGTGCCAGTATTCCAGGCCAGGGCACCGGGGAGCTGTTTTTT
TRBD2	NA	TRBV14	14	TRBJ2-5	CASSQVSGSETQYF	TGTGCCAGCAGCCAGGTTAGCGGGTCCGAGACCCAGTACTTC
NA	NA	TRBV7-8	15	TRBJ2-3	CASSFRLGGTDTQYF	TGTGCCAGCAGCTTCAGATTGGGTGGCACAGATACGCAGTATTTT
NA	NA	TRBV5-1	13	TRBJ1-1	CASRFPENTEAFF	TGCGCCAGCAGATTTCCGGAGAACACTGAAGCTTTCTTT
TRBD1	NA	TRBV4-2	16	TRBJ2-5	CASSQRDRDPDETQYF	TGTGCCAGCAGCCAAAGGGACAGGGATCCTGACGAGACCCAGTACTTC
NA	NA	TRBV19	14	TRBJ2-3	CASTSDKTGDTQYF	TGTGCCAGTACCTCAGACAAGACAGGAGATACGCAGTATTTT
NA	NA	TRBV5-4	14	TRBJ2-7	CASSSGLATYEQYF	TGTGCCAGCAGCTCCGGACTCGCCACCTACGAGCAGTACTTC
TRBD2	NA	TRBV9	15	TRBJ2-1	CASSVDGEGYNEQFF	TGTGCCAGCAGCGTAGATGGGGAGGGCTACAATGAGCAGTTCTTC
NA	NA	TRBV28	13	TRBJ1-1	CASRVHAGTEAFF	TGTGCCAGCAGGGTACATGCGGGCACTGAAGCTTTCTTT
NA	NA	TRBV6-1	12	TRBJ2-1	CASSYVWNEQFF	TGTGCCAGCAGTTATGTGTGGAATGAGCAGTTCTTC
NA	NA	TRBV27	14	TRBJ2-7	CASSFRGAAYEQYF	TGTGCCAGCAGTTTCCGGGGGGCGGCCTACGAGCAGTACTTC
NA	NA	TRBV11-2	14	TRBJ2-1	CASSLYTTDNEQFF	TGTGCCAGCAGCTTATACACTACTGACAATGAGCAGTTCTTC
TRBD2	once	TRBV9	14	TRBJ2-7	CASSIGGSGAEQYF	TGTGCCAGCAGCATCGGGGGGAGTGGGGCCGAGCAGTACTTC
NA	NA	TRBV6-5	12	TRBJ1-1	CASSYLGTEAFF	TGTGCCAGCAGTTACTTGGGCACTGAAGCTTTCTTT
NA	few	TRBV15	16	TRBJ1-2	CATSSIRTDTYYGYTF	TGTGCCACCAGCAGTATTCGGACAGATACCTATTATGGCTACACCTTC
TRBD2	NA	TRBV19	15	TRBJ2-2	CASRLLAGDTGELFF	TGTGCCAGTAGGCTCCTAGCGGGGGACACCGGGGAGCTGTTTTTT
NA	NA	TRBV28	14	TRBJ2-1	CASSLGANYNEQFF	TGTGCCAGCAGTTTGGGGGCGAACTACAATGAGCAGTTCTTC
TRBD2	NA	TRBV4-2	17	TRBJ2-7	CASSQDNTLAGGHEQYF	TGTGCCAGCAGCCAGGATAATACACTAGCGGGAGGCCACGAGCAGTACTTC
NA	NA	TRBV28	15	TRBJ2-3	CASSWQDSITDTQYF	TGTGCCAGCAGTTGGCAGGACAGTATCACAGATACGCAGTATTTT
NA	NA	TRBV6-6	12	TRBJ1-1	CATQRGNTEAFF	TGTGCCACACAACGGGGGAACACTGAAGCTTTCTTT
NA	NA	TRBV4-1	15	TRBJ2-3	CASSQGGRGEDTQYF	TGCGCCAGCAGCCAAGGGGGGAGAGGTGAAGATACGCAGTATTTT
NA	NA	TRBV28	15	TRBJ2-7	CASNLGGHLSYEQYF	TGTGCCAGCAACCTGGGGGGACATCTCTCCTACGAGCAGTACTTC
TRBD2	NA	TRBV11-2	17	TRBJ2-2	CASSSPPSGTNTGELFF	TGTGCCAGCAGCTCTCCTCCTAGCGGGACCAACACCGGGGAGCTGTTTTTT
NA	NA	TRBV7-6	14	TRBJ2-7	CASSPTGTDYEQYF	TGTGCCAGCAGCCCCACGGGCACAGACTACGAGCAGTACTTC
NA	NA	TRBV5-1	20	TRBJ2-1	CASSLVRVGRDLKPDNEQFF	TGCGCCAGCAGCTTGGTGCGGGTGGGGCGTGACCTTAAACCGGACAATGAGCAGTTCTTC
TRBD1	NA	TRBV4-3	18	TRBJ1-5	CASSQDVDRDDSNQPQHF	TGCGCCAGCAGCCAAGATGTGGACAGGGACGATAGCAATCAGCCCCAGCATTTT
NA	NA	TRBV5-5	14	TRBJ1-2	CASSLVQQDYGYTF	TGTGCCAGCAGCTTGGTTCAACAGGACTATGGCTACACCTTC
NA	NA	TRBV6-5	11	TRBJ2-7	CASMRGNEQYF	TGTGCCAGCATGAGGGGGAACGAGCAGTACTTC
NA	NA	TRBV7-2	15	TRBJ2-7	CASSLAAGPPYEQYF	TGTGCCAGCAGCTTAGCGGCGGGGCCCCCCTACGAGCAGTACTTC
NA	NA	TRBV4-1	12	TRBJ2-2	CASSQEPGELFF	TGCGCCAGCAGCCAAGAACCAGGGGAGCTGTTTTTT
TRBD2	NA	TRBV28	17	TRBJ2-2	CASSRGTSGRAVGELFF	TGTGCCAGCAGTCGTGGGACTAGCGGGAGGGCCGTCGGGGAGCTGTTTTTT
NA	NA	TRBV7-9	12	TRBJ1-1	CASSSGTAEAFF	TGTGCCAGCAGCTCAGGGACGGCTGAAGCTTTCTTT
NA	NA	TRBV6-1	10	TRBJ1-1	CASSEYEAFF	TGTGCCAGTTCAGAGTATGAAGCTTTCTTT
NA	once	TRBV10-1	15	TRBJ2-1	CASSAGGSSYNEQFF	TGCGCCAGCAGTGCAGGCGGAAGCTCCTACAATGAGCAGTTCTTC
TRBD1	NA	TRBV5-4	16	TRBJ2-7	CASSQNRDRLTYEQYF	TGTGCCAGCAGCCAAAACCGGGACAGGCTCACCTACGAGCAGTACTTC
NA	NA	TRBV10-3	15	TRBJ1-2	CAISDPGTRPYGYTF	TGTGCCATCAGTGACCCGGGGACCAGACCCTATGGCTACACCTTC
NA	NA	TRBV9	15	TRBJ2-3	CASSAGRGYTDTQYF	TGTGCCAGCAGCGCTGGTCGGGGGTACACAGATACGCAGTATTTT
TRBD1	NA	TRBV6-1	15	TRBJ2-2	CASDRVPSNTGELFF	TGTGCCAGTGACAGGGTACCCTCTAACACCGGGGAGCTGTTTTTT
NA	once	TRBV29-1	14	TRBJ2-2	CSVLKIGTPGELFF	TGCAGCGTCCTGAAGATAGGTACACCCGGGGAGCTGTTTTTT
NA	NA	TRBV27	13	TRBJ2-6	CASSLRGANVLTF	TGTGCCAGCAGTTTGCGCGGGGCCAACGTCCTGACTTTC